The T cell receptor beta chain described here comes from a study of T cells in Graves' hyperthyroidism and ophthalmopathy. There are 14 residues in the CDR3. Germline V gene lookup returns CDR1 KGHDR and CDR2 SFDVKD. Trimming removed 3 bases from V and 1 base from J, with 8 bases in between. The CDR3 regions of TCR beta were amplified from RNA transcripts. An initial round of RT-PCR targeting the TCR CDR3 relied on the HTBI primer set. TCRdb redid the calling of the multiplex PCR reads with MiXCR, one entry per CDR3 protein. The sample consists of fewer than 250,000 distinct CDR3 sequences, about 16% of them appearing once. This clonotype was seen at least ten times. The antigen is not known. Ophthalmopathy patients had Clinical Activity Score at least 3, NOSPECS grade at least 4, duration under 3 months. Points from the study as a whole: Blood also showed most of the thyroid clonotypes that were expanded above 0.001.

The rearrangement uses TRBV24-1 and TRBJ2-5; D might be TRBD1 or TRBD2, each matching 5 bases. The source is a woman aged 18-35 years with Graves' ophthalmopathy. Sequenced sample: blood. CDR3 in DNA: TGTGCCACCAGTGATCCCGGGACCCAAGAGACCCAGTACTTC. This translates into CATSDPGTQETQYF.